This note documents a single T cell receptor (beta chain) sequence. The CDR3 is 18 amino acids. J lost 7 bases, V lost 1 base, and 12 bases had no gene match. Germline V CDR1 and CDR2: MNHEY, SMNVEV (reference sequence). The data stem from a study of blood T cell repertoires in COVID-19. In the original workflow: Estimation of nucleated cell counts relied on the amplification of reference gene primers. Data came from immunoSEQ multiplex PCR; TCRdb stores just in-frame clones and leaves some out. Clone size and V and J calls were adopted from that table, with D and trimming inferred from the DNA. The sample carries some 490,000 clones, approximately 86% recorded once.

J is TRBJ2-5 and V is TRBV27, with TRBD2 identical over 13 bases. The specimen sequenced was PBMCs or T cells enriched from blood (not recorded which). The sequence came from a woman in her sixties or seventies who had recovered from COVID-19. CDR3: CASSLFPPGTSGVGTQYF. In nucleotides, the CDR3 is TGTGCCAGCAGTTTATTCCCCCCCGGGACTAGCGGGGTTGGGACCCAGTACTTC.